This T cell receptor beta chain is drawn from a study of blood T cell repertoires in COVID-19. Study details: Sites across the United States, Italy and Spain contributed samples from acute and convalescent COVID-19.

The authors' processing: Reference gene primer amplification gave estimated nucleated cell counts. Libraries were prepared by immunoSEQ multiplex PCR; TCRdb keeps only in-frame clonotypes and omits some of them. The DNA was the basis for D and trimming; V, J and clone size are from that table. The sample holds just over 250,000 clones, about nine tenths seen once. CDR1 and CDR2 from the germline V gene are MNHEY and SVGAGI. Trimming removed 7 bases from V and 5 bases from J; junction bases left unmatched: 5. CDR3 length: 12 residues. It was during active infection that Seattle patients were enrolled and then longitudinally followed.

Sequencing used peripheral blood. The J gene is TRBJ2-7, the V gene TRBV6-5; TRBD1 matches 7 bases. This sequence was found in a person under 30 with COVID-19, enrolled during active disease. The CDR3 DNA sequence: TGTGCCAGCACTGGGACAGTGAACGAGCAGTACTTC. Amino acids: CASTGTVNEQYF.